This TCR beta chain was found in a study of cytomegalovirus exposure and HLA in healthy donors. Findings of the study overall: The authors later linked a missense DCLRE1C variant to TCR beta V- and J-gene trimming. The authors confirmed in vitro that three CMV-associated chains were specific for CMV antigens.

Donors likely had unrecorded immune exposures despite being nominally healthy when sampled. PCR employed 60 Vbeta and 13 Jbeta primers. Profiled with immunoSEQ multiplex PCR; TCRdb holds only in-frame clones, not every one. The table lists approximately 210,000 clones, about four fifths of them singletons. As to this clone: The target antigen is unknown.

V lost 7 bases and J lost 8; bases outside the gene matches: 10. This CDR3 region has 13 residues. Germline values: CDR1 MNHNY, CDR2 SVGAGI (reference sequence). The sequence was collected from a woman aged 45-59 years in good health and CMV-seronegative. Sequenced sample: PBMCs. The chain employs TRBV6-6 and TRBJ1-2, with 7 bases identical to TRBD1. The CDR3 loop is CASTQGQYGGYTF. CDR3 nucleotide sequence: TGTGCCAGCACCCAGGGACAGTACGGCGGCTACACCTTC.